This TCR beta chain comes out of a study of CD8+ T cells in alopecia areata. Whole-study results and caveats: Many expanded lesional clones remained in scalp and blood on tofacitinib. Both scalp clonality and the expanded CD8+ clones among the top 100 showed a significant decrease with tofacitinib. Mice showed clearer TCR sharing than patients did, a gap that was possibly HLA-related.

Indicated treatment: oral pan-JAK inhibitor, 5-10 mg twice daily. The study team obtained lesional scalp punch biopsies and peripheral blood from alopecia areata patients. Turning to this clone: The antigen is unknown.

RNA, once extracted, was reverse transcribed into cDNA for use as the sequencing template. Profiled with immunoSEQ multiplex PCR; TCRdb holds only in-frame clones, not every one. Of 65,000 to 75,000 clones in the sample, 25% to 35% were seen once. Trimming left V 2 bases short and J 3 bases short, with 16 bases between. The CDR3 has 15 residues. CDR1 and CDR2 from the germline V gene are GTSNPN and SVGIG (reference sequence). The rearrangement joins TRBV30 to TRBJ1-2; D is possibly TRBD1 (5 bases). Sequenced here: CD8+ T cells sorted from blood, sampled at week 4, from a patient treated with tofacitinib. The sequence was obtained from a human donor with alopecia areata. CDR3 sequence reads: CAWSFAPGPYYGYTF. The CDR3 region has the DNA TGTGCCTGGAGTTTCGCCCCAGGGCCCTACTATGGCTACACCTTC.